This T cell receptor beta chain was captured by sequencing in a study of blood T cells in healthy people across ages. This clonotype was counted between two and nine times. A second PCR of roughly 7 to 11 cycles used a sample-barcoded 5' primer and a J-beta primer mix. TCRdb called the 5' RACE reads again in MiXCR, with one record for every CDR3 protein. The sample consists of roughly 1,500,000 distinct CDR3 sequences, 30% to 35% of them appearing once. This CDR3 contains 15 residues. Germline V gene sequence: CDR1 MNHEY, CDR2 SMNVEV (reference sequence). With V trimmed by 5 bases and J by 1 base, 6 bases remained unmatched. Peripheral blood was drawn, roughly 10 milliliters per donor.

The clonotype originates from a woman in her twenties or thirties in good health. The rearrangement joins TRBV27 to TRBJ2-7; TRBD2 agrees at 9 bases. The sequenced sample was blood. The CDR3, as DNA: TGTGCCAGCAGTGTAGCTAGCGGGATTTCCTACGAGCAGTACTTC. Amino acids: CASSVASGISYEQYF.